This T cell receptor (beta chain) was found in a study of T cell responses to AZD1222 COVID-19 vaccine. About the research overall: Second doses that came at about 4 or about 12 weeks were put together. Study-wide results and caveats: Baseline antibody screening turned up just a handful of seropositive AZD1222 recipients. Most donors were white British, females outnumbered males, and clonal diversity was possibly underestimated.

Details on this clone: Its antigen is currently unknown.

Some clones are missing from TCRdb's copy, which holds only in-frame ones; the method was immunoSEQ multiplex PCR. The sample yields 77,000 or so clones, around 89% seen once. Germline V gives CDR1 KGHDR, CDR2 SFDVKD. This CDR3 region has 11 residues. V lost 5 bases and J lost 6, with 6 bases in between. This TCR came from an adult in good health. The chain links TRBV24-1 to TRBJ1-1; D gene ambiguous. The sample was peripheral blood, taken on day 0 of AZD1222 vaccination. CDR3 protein: CATSAGPEAFF. CDR3 nucleotides: TGTGCCACCAGTGCCGGGCCTGAAGCTTTCTTT.